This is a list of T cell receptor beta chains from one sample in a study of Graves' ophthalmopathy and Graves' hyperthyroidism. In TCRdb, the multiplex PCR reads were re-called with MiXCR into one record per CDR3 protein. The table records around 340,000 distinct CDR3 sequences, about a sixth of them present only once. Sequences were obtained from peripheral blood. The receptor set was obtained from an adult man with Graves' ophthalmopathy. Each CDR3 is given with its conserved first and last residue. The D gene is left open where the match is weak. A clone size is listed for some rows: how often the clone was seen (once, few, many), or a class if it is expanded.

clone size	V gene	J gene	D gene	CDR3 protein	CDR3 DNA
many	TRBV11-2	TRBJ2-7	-	CASSPLPRGRRLEQYF	TGTGCCAGCAGCCCACTCCCGCGGGGGCGCAGGCTCGAGCAGTACTTC
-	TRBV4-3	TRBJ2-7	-	CASSQDLVGYEQYF	TGCGCCAGCAGCCAAGATTTGGTCGGCTATGAGCAGTACTTC
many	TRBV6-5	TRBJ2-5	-	CASSYSFEGGLVTQYF	TGTGCCAGCAGTTACTCGTTTGAGGGGGGGCTAGTTACCCAGTACTTC
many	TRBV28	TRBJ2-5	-	CASSTGVREKRETQYF	TGTGCCAGCAGTACCGGGGTGAGGGAGAAGCGAGAGACCCAGTACTTC
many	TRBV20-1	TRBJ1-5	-	CSARVETVNQPQHF	TGCAGTGCTAGAGTAGAGACGGTCAATCAGCCCCAGCATTTT
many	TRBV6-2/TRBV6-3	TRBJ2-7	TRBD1	CASSYSDRKRVYEQYF	TGTGCCAGCAGTTACTCGGACAGGAAAAGGGTCTACGAGCAGTACTTC
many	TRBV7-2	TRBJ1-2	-	CASSLGLFYGYTF	TGTGCCAGCAGCTTAGGACTGTTCTATGGCTACACCTTC
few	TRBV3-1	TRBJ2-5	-	CASSPNRDTGATEETQYF	TGTGCCAGCAGCCCGAATCGGGACACTGGCGCGACAGAGGAGACCCAGTACTTC
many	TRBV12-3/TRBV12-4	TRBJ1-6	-	CASSLTLGVNSPLHF	TGTGCCAGCAGTTTGACGCTCGGGGTTAATTCACCCCTCCACTTT
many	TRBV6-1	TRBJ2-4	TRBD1	CASSEYLQGGNIQYF	TGTGCCAGCAGTGAATACCTACAGGGGGGAAACATTCAGTACTTC
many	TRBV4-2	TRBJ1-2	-	CASGVGRQGGYTF	TGTGCCAGCGGGGTAGGGCGTCAGGGTGGCTACACCTTC
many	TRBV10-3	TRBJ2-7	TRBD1	CAISESGGNDEQYF	TGTGCCATCAGTGAGTCAGGGGGCAACGACGAGCAGTACTTC
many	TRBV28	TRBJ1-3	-	CASSLLGNSGNTIYF	TGTGCCAGCAGTTTACTTGGGAACTCTGGAAACACCATATATTTT
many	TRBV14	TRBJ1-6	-	CASSQDFGIDVPSPLHF	TGTGCCAGCAGCCAAGATTTCGGAATCGACGTACCGTCACCCCTCCACTTT
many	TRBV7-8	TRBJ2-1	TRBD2	CASRSSGGLPLYNEQFF	TGTGCCAGCAGGTCTAGCGGGGGACTACCCCTCTACAATGAGCAGTTCTTC
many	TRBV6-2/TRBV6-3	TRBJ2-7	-	CASSYTGTLEPYEQYF	TGTGCCAGCAGTTACACGGGAACCCTGGAACCCTACGAGCAGTACTTC